One sample yielded the 3 T cell receptor beta chains listed below, sequenced in a study of shared clonotypes between healthy human individuals. Clones were sequenced by immunoSEQ multiplex PCR, and TCRdb holds only the in-frame ones, with some missing. The repertoire holds 900,000 to 1,200,000 clones, with around 78% as singletons. Sequenced input: memory CD4+ T cells from PBMCs. This sample's subset: CD45RA-negative fraction. The receptor source for this set is a man between 18 and 29 years old in good health. Some clones in this sample may be carry-over from other donors' samples.

About this clone: The same CDR3 is also encoded by other DNA sequences in this sample. V usage is TRBV4-1 and J usage is TRBJ1-6, with no clear D. Between the trimmed V and J ends, which lost 0 bases and 8 bases, there was a span of 5 bases. Germline V gene data show CDR1 as MGHRA and CDR2 as YSYEKL. This CDR3 is 13 amino acids long. The CDR3 region is CASSQDSDSPLHF. Here the CDR3 DNA reads TGCGCCAGCAGCCAAGACTCGGATTCACCCCTCCACTTT.

The chain has TRBV29-1 and TRBJ2-5, with 12 bases identical to TRBD2. This CDR3 is built from 13 residues. Germline lookup yields CDR1 SQVTM and CDR2 ANQGSEA. Trimming cost V 3 bases and J 13 bases; bases outside gene matches: 9. CDR3 region: CSVETSGSRSRYF. CDR3 coding DNA: TGCAGCGTTGAGACTAGCGGGAGCCGGTCAAGGTACTTC. The variable domain in full, with the rest retrieved from reference TRBV29-1 and TRBJ2-5, is SAVISQKPSRDICQRGTSLTIQCQVDSQVTMMFWYRQQPGQSLTLIATANQGSEATYESGFVIDKFPISRPNLTFSTLTVSNMSPEDSSIYLCSVETSGSRSRYFGPGTRLLVL.

V is TRBV28 and J is TRBJ1-1; possibly TRBD1 for D (6 bases). The germline V and J ends were trimmed by 8 bases and 0 bases, with 10 bases remaining between them. The V gene's germline CDR1 is MDHEN and CDR2 SYDVKM. CDR3 size: 13 residues. In DNA, the CDR3 is TGTGCCAGCCAAGGGGGGTTGAACACTGAAGCTTTCTTT. Its protein is CASQGGLNTEAFF.